The 4 T cell receptor beta chains reported below all come from one sample, sequenced in a study of Ad26.COV2.S vaccination and SARS-CoV-2 variants. As to treatment: about 20 received Ad26.COV2.S at low or high dose, single or two shots; about 5 received placebo; per-sample allocation not given. The samples were gathered on day 63 after the first injection of vaccine or placebo. The table came from immunoSEQ multiplex PCR; TCRdb's copy has only in-frame clones and leaves some out. The sample records about 400,000 clones, about 88% being singletons. Specimen: peripheral blood, collected in a trial of Ad26.COV2.S vaccine versus placebo. These receptors came from a person aged 18-65 years who received the Ad26.COV2.S COVID-19 vaccine or a placebo.

V is TRBV4-2 and J is TRBJ2-5; TRBD2 matches at 12 bases. The V segment lost 5 bases and the J segment 1 base; nucleotides outside the gene matches: 5. CDR3 length: 16 residues. Germline CDR1 is LGHNA and CDR2 is YNFKEQ. CDR3 region: CASSSSGRAAQETQYF. DNA for the CDR3: TGTGCCAGCAGCTCTAGCGGGAGGGCCGCCCAAGAGACCCAGTACTTC.

On this clone: Distinct nucleotide sequences in the sample also encode this CDR3. This chain links TRBV18 with TRBJ2-7; TRBD2 might be the D (6 bases). CDR1 and CDR2 from the germline V gene are KGHSH and LQKENI. The ends were cut back, 2 bases at V and 0 bases at J, with 8 bases in the middle. This CDR3 has 14 residues. The CDR3 region has the DNA TGTGCCAGCTCACCAGGGGGGAGCTCCTACGAGCAGTACTTC. The encoded protein is CASSPGGSSYEQYF.

This clone appeared once. V gene TRBV5-4 combines with J gene TRBJ2-4; 8 nucleotides match TRBD2. Losses at the gene ends were 0 bases for V and 2 bases for J; bases not matched to a gene: 10. Germline V gene data show CDR1 as SGHNT and CDR2 as YYREEE (reference sequence). The CDR3 has 18 amino acids. The CDR3 protein is CASSLAKGLAGSKNIQYF. CDR3 bases: TGTGCCAGCAGCTTGGCAAAGGGGCTAGCGGGCTCCAAAAACATTCAGTACTTC.

This clone was counted a single time. The CDR3 DNA reads as TGTGCCAGCAGTTTAAATTTCCAGGGTCATTCACCCCTCCACTTT. It encodes CASSLNFQGHSPLHF. The chain uses TRBV28 and TRBJ1-6; a possible D gene is TRBD1 (5 bases). V lost 2 bases and J 8 bases, leaving 13 bases between the germline ends. Germline V gene data show CDR1 as MDHEN and CDR2 as SYDVKM. This CDR3 has 15 amino acids.